These 23 T cell receptor beta chains share one sample of origin, sequenced in a study of CD8+CD57+ T cells in acquired aplastic anemia. The TCR beta profiling, which covered VDJ combination and CDR3 sequence, was carried out using genomic DNA as the template. TCRdb passed the reads through MiXCR, listing each CDR3 protein once. The sample has 110,000 or so distinct CDR3 sequences; around 53% are singletons. The sequenced sample was sorted CD4+, CD8+, or CD8+CD57+ T cells (not recorded which) from PBMCs. These receptors were obtained from a human donor in good health, serving as a control.

This clonotype was observed once. The chain employs TRBV9 and TRBJ1-2; 9 bases line up with TRBD1. Germline CDR1 and CDR2: SGDLS and YYNGEE. With 3 bases clipped from V and 6 bases from J, the junction kept 6 bases outside the gene matches. The CDR3 consists of 14 residues. Written as DNA, the CDR3 is TGTGCCAGCAGCGAAGATACAGGGGGCCATGGCTACACCTTC. It yields the protein CASSEDTGGHGYTF.

The J gene is TRBJ2-5, the V gene TRBV3-1, with a weak D call TRBD1 (5 bases). Trimming left V 5 bases short and J 2 bases short, with 15 bases between. Germline-derived CDR1 and CDR2 are LGHDT and YNNKEL (reference sequence). The CDR3 consists of 15 residues. Written as DNA, the CDR3 is TGTGCCAGCAGCTCCCAGAGGACACAACAAGAGACCCAGTACTTC. Translating gives CASSSQRTQQETQYF.

This clonotype was counted at least ten times. Just one base apart from a much larger clone, this may be a read error. V and J are TRBV19 and TRBJ1-1; D is uncertain. V gave up 3 bases and J gave up 1 base, with 12 bases separating them. The CDR3 length is 15 residues. From germline, CDR1 is LNHDA and CDR2 SQIVND (reference sequence). CDR3 sequence (DNA): TGTGCCAGTAGTATGGGCCCCCCATCGAACACTGAAGCTTTCTTT. Its translation is CASSMGPPSNTEAFF.

Notes on this clonotype: A read error may account for a junction end that differs from germline. The chain recombines TRBV29-1 with TRBJ2-7; possibly TRBD1 or TRBD2 for D (5 bases each). The CDR3 loop spans 15 amino acids. Germline V CDR1 and CDR2: SQVTM, ANQGSEA. The CDR3 reads CSVDGADRQSYEQSF. CDR3 coding DNA: TGCAGCGTTGACGGGGCAGATAGACAGTCCTACGAGCAGTCCTTC.

The sample holds many counts of this clonotype. The V and J genes are TRBV5-6 and TRBJ1-2; weak D call: TRBD1 (6 bases). This CDR3 spans 16 amino acids. Germline CDR1 and CDR2: SGHDT and YYEEEE. The V and J ends lost 3 bases and 0 bases respectively, with 15 bases between them. The CDR3 nucleotides are TGTGCCAGCAGCTCGGACAGAGAAGATACTAACTATGGCTACACCTTC. Translating gives CASSSDREDTNYGYTF.

V is TRBV25-1 and J is TRBJ1-5, with TRBD1 matching over 10 bases. J gave up 1 base and V 8 bases, and 11 bases lay outside the gene matches. The CDR3 is 17 amino acids. Germline loops: CDR1 MGHDK, CDR2 SYGVNS. The CDR3 DNA reads as TGTGCCAGCCCGGCCGGGACAGGGGTGGGGAGCAATCAGCCCCAGCATTTT. Translation: CASPAGTGVGSNQPQHF.

The chain combines TRBV6-1 with TRBJ1-2, with 8 bases lining up with TRBD1. V was pared by 8 bases and J by 5 bases, with 10 bases of the junction left unmatched. Germline CDR1 is MNHNS and CDR2 is SASEGT. This CDR3 has 14 amino acids. The CDR3 DNA reads TGTGCCAGCGGGCCCGGAGGACAGGGTTATGGCTACACCTTC. Protein: CASGPGGQGYGYTF.

This clonotype was counted many times. The chain links TRBV12-3 or TRBV12-4 to TRBJ2-3; D not resolved. This CDR3 has 14 amino acids. The V gene lost 7 bases and the J gene lost 0 bases, with 11 bases spanning the gap. CDR3 coding DNA: TGTGCCAGCACGATGACCCCTAGCACAGATACGCAGTATTTT. It specifies CASTMTPSTDTQYF.

This clonotype has at least ten counts. The chain has TRBV4-3 and TRBJ2-5; the D gene is possibly TRBD1 (5 bases). Looked up from germline, CDR1 is LGHNA and CDR2 is YSLEER. CDR3 length equals 15 residues. Trimming cost V 1 base and J 0 bases, with 9 bases left between them. The CDR3 DNA follows: TGCGCCAGCAGCCAAGGGACACTGTACCAAGAGACCCAGTACTTC. Translating it yields CASSQGTLYQETQYF.

This clonotype was seen repeatedly, ten times or more. CDR3 protein: CANPLGFNYGYTF. The DNA of the CDR3 is TGTGCCAACCCCTTAGGGTTTAACTATGGCTACACCTTC. The V and J genes are TRBV10-3 and TRBJ1-2; D not certain. The germline CDR1 and CDR2 sequences are ENHRY and SYGVKD. V was cut by 10 bases and J by 1 base, with 13 bases left in between. This CDR3 spans 13 amino acids.

The rearrangement uses TRBV19 and TRBJ1-5; no definite D call. Per the germline V gene, CDR1 is LNHDA and CDR2 is SQIVND (reference sequence). CDR3 length equals 13 residues. With 11 bases removed from V and 4 bases from J, the gap between germline ends came to 15 bases. CDR3 nucleotide sequence: TGTGCCTGCACCCGGGCCAGAAATCAGCCCCAGCATTTT. This gives the protein CACTRARNQPQHF.

In regard to this clonotype: A much bigger clone sits one base away, suggesting this may be a read error. CDR3 in DNA: TGTGCCAGCAGCCCCGGGACAGGGCCAAACACTGAAACTTTCTTT. It specifies CASSPGTGPNTETFF. The rearrangement uses TRBV12-3 or TRBV12-4 and TRBJ1-1; 9 bases are shared with TRBD1. The CDR3 spans 15 residues.

This clonotype was observed at least ten times. This rearrangement joins TRBV2 to TRBJ1-3; perhaps TRBD1 as D (5 bases). The germline gives CDR1 SNHLY, CDR2 FYNNEI. This CDR3 is 13 amino acids long. Deletions cut 3 bases from V and 4 bases from J, with 7 bases between. As DNA, the CDR3 is TGTGCCAGCAGTGATGGGGGAGGAAACACCATATATTTT. Its protein is CASSDGGGNTIYF.

V usage is TRBV20-1 and J usage is TRBJ2-1; no clear D gene. CDR3 length: 12 residues. Germline assignment: CDR1 DFQATT and CDR2 SNEGSKA (reference sequence). Deletions cut 3 bases from V and 1 base from J, with 4 bases between. The CDR3 spells CSARGSYNEQFF. CDR3 bases: TGCAGTGCTAGGGGTTCCTACAATGAGCAGTTCTTC.

The chain employs TRBV24-1 and TRBJ1-1; no clear D gene. V was shortened by 6 bases and J by 2 bases, with 9 bases between the two germline ends. The CDR3 is 13 amino acids. Germline V gene lookup returns CDR1 KGHDR and CDR2 SFDVKD. CDR3 coding DNA: TGTGCCACCAGTCTCAATGGAAACACTGAAGCTTTCTTT. It encodes CATSLNGNTEAFF.

Regarding this clonotype: The conserved phenylalanine or tryptophan normally closing the CDR3 is absent here, so this likely arose from a read error. No DNA is shown, since the ends of the CDR3 on it are uncertain; the CDR3 is the one TCRdb lists. This rearrangement joins TRBV18 to TRBJ1-6. The CDR3 totals 8 residues, both ends included. CDR1 and CDR2 (germline): KGHSH, LQKENI. This chain's CDR3 is CASSPRNS.

The chain links TRBV11-1 to TRBJ1-5; no definite D call. This CDR3 is 12 amino acids long. Per the germline V gene, CDR1 is SGHAT and CDR2 is FQDESV (reference sequence). The V end was cut by 1 base, the J end by 5 bases, with 3 bases between. In DNA, the CDR3 is TGTGCCAGCAGCTTAGGGTATCAGCCCCAGCATTTT. It specifies CASSLGYQPQHF.

There are many counts of this clonotype. This sequence joins TRBV27 and TRBJ1-2; D perhaps matches TRBD1 (6 bases). CDR1 MNHEY and CDR2 SMNVEV come from the germline V gene (reference sequence). Trimming removed 2 bases at V and 2 bases at J, with 21 bases between. The CDR3 spans 18 residues. The CDR3 nucleotides are TGTGCCAGCAGTTTACATTTTGAATCGGGGGGCAAGAACTATGGCTACACCTTC. The encoded protein is CASSLHFESGGKNYGYTF.

A note on this clonotype: One junction end does not reproduce the germline sequence, and a read error may be involved. V and J are TRBV24-1 and TRBJ2-1; 7 bases match TRBD1. Germline V CDR1 and CDR2: KGHDR, SFDVKD. The CDR3 runs to 11 residues. CDR3 amino acids: CVTSDDRAQFF. The CDR3 bases are TGTGTCACCAGTGATGACAGGGCTCAGTTCTTT.

There are many counts of this clonotype. The rearrangement links TRBV20-1 to TRBJ2-1; D not certain. The V end was cut by 1 base, the J end by 4 bases, with 8 bases between. CDR3 length equals 13 residues. The germline V gene encodes CDR1 DFQATT and CDR2 SNEGSKA (reference sequence). In DNA, the CDR3 is TGCAGTGCTAGAGGAACGCCTTACAATGAGCAGTTCTTC. It specifies CSARGTPYNEQFF.

This chain links TRBV10-3 with TRBJ2-2, with D possibly TRBD2 on 6 matching bases. The CDR3 extends over 16 amino acids. V dropped 6 bases and J dropped 4 bases, with 18 bases sitting between them. Germline CDR1 and CDR2: ENHRY and SYGVKD. CDR3: CAIRPETRLVTGELFF. CDR3 coding DNA: TGTGCCATCAGACCTGAAACCCGACTAGTCACCGGGGAGCTGTTTTTT.

This clonotype has ten or more counts. The chain carries TRBV13 and TRBJ1-6, with a tentative D call TRBD1 (5 bases). The ends were cut back, 3 bases at V and 10 bases at J, with 7 bases in the middle. This CDR3 contains 12 residues. The germline CDR1 and CDR2 sequences are PRHDT and FYEKMQ (reference sequence). The CDR3 protein is CASSLGLSPLHF. The CDR3 coding sequence is TGTGCCAGCAGCTTGGGGCTATCACCCCTCCACTTT.

This clonotype was detected a few times. V and J are TRBV7-6 and TRBJ1-5; 7 bases are shared with TRBD1. Germline assignment: CDR1 SGHVS and CDR2 FNYEAQ. V trimming: 1 base; J trimming: 7 bases; junction bases outside the gene matches: 7. CDR3 size: 15 residues. The CDR3 reads CASSLEVGGDQPQHF. Written as DNA, the CDR3 is TGTGCCAGCAGCTTAGAGGTAGGGGGCGACCAGCCCCAGCATTTT.